A single sample gave rise to the 5 T cell receptor beta chains below, sequenced in a study of blood T cells in healthy people across ages. Primers used in a second PCR of about 6 to 11 cycles were a sample-barcoded 5' primer and a J-beta primer mix. TCRdb fed the 5' RACE reads into MiXCR, producing one record per CDR3 protein. The sample has approximately 680,000 distinct CDR3 sequences, approximately 30% seen once. The sample consisted of blood. These receptors all stem from a woman aged 80 or older in good health.

This clonotype was seen once. A clone one base away is much larger, so this may be a read error. The chain has TRBV3-1 and TRBJ1-2; D uncertain. V lost 3 bases, J lost 8 bases, and 7 bases lay in between. The germline gives CDR1 LGHDT, CDR2 YNNKEL (reference sequence). The CDR3 is 11 amino acids. CDR3 nucleotides: TGTGCCAGCAGCCACGTCGCCGGCTACACCTTC. Residues: CASSHVAGYTF. The variable domain in full, with the rest retrieved from reference TRBV3-1 and TRBJ1-2, is DTAVSQTPKYLVTQMGNDKSIKCEQNLGHDTMYWYKQDSKKFLKIMFSYNNKELIINETVPNRFSPKSPDKAHLNLHINSLELGDSAVYFCASSHVAGYTFGSGTRLTVV.

About this clonotype itself: This may be a read error: a much more frequent sequence differs by one nucleotide. The chain combines TRBV9 with TRBJ2-1; 13 bases fit TRBD2. The germline V gene has CDR1 SGDLS and CDR2 YYNGEE. The CDR3 is 16 amino acids. CDR3 region: CARSVGLAGEYNEQFF. CDR3 DNA: TGTGCCCGCAGCGTAGGACTAGCGGGAGAATACAATGAGCAGTTCTTC.

In this sample, this clonotype turned up a few times. A clone one base away is much larger, so this may be a read error. This sequence joins TRBV5-1 and TRBJ2-5; D is undetermined. V lost 1 base and J 9 bases, leaving 10 bases between the germline ends. Germline V CDR1 and CDR2: SGHRS, YFSETQ. There are 12 residues in the CDR3. The CDR3 DNA sequence: TGCGCCAGCAGCTTGAGGTCTGAGGCCCAGTACTTC. Its protein is CASSLRSEAQYF.

The rearrangement uses TRBV7-2 and TRBJ2-7; 9 nucleotides agree with TRBD2. Germline lookup yields CDR1 SGHTA and CDR2 FQGNSA. This CDR3 has 16 residues. Germline trimming cut 5 bases from V and 4 bases from J; bases unmatched to any gene: 12. The chain's CDR3 is CASSPRAAGGRYEQYF. The CDR3, as DNA: TGTGCCAGCAGCCCCCGGGCTGCGGGAGGGAGGTACGAGCAGTACTTC.

The V call is TRBV6-6, the J call TRBJ2-1; 9 bases match TRBD1. Germline V gene sequence: CDR1 MNHNY, CDR2 SVGAGI (reference sequence). V trimming: 0 bases; J trimming: 9 bases; junction bases outside the gene matches: 6. There are 15 residues in the CDR3. The CDR3 nucleotides are TGTGCCAGCAGTTACTCTCGGGACAGGGATCCTGAGCAGTTCTTC. Translation gives CASSYSRDRDPEQFF.